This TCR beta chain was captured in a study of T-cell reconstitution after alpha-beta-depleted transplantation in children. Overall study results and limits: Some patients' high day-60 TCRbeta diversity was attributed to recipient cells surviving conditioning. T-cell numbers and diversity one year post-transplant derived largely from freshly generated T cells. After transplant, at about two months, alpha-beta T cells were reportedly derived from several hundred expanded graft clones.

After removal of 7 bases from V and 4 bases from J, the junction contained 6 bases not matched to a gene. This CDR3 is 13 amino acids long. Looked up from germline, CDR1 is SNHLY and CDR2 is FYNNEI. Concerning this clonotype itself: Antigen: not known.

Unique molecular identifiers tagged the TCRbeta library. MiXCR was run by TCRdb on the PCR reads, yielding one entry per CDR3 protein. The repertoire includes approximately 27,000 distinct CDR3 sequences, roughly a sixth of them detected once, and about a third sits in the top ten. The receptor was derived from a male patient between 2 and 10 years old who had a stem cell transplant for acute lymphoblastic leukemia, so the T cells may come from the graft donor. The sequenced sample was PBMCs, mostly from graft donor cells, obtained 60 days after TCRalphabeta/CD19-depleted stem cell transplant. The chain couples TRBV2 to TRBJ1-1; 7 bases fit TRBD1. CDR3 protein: CASNVAGGTEAFF. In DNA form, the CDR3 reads TGTGCCAGCAATGTGGCAGGGGGCACTGAAGCTTTCTTT.